This T cell receptor (beta chain) was identified in a study of cytomegalovirus exposure and HLA in healthy donors. Study results and caveats: That first-cohort TCR clusters tended to co-occur in the 90 to 150 validation repertoires was found in a later analysis. Using the classifier, cytomegalovirus status was reportedly diagnosed with high specificity and sensitivity. The study designated fewer than 200 TCR beta chains cytomegalovirus-associated.

The donors formed part of the approximately 120-subject validation cohort, distinct from the approximately 670-subject first cohort. On this clone: What it binds is not known.

The CDR3 loop spans 12 amino acids. Per germline, CDR1 KGHSH and CDR2 LQKENI. After removal of 8 bases from V and 3 bases from J, the junction contained 4 bases not matched to a gene. Repertoires were generated with immunoSEQ multiplex PCR, while TCRdb's copy carries only in-frame clones and drops some. This sample yields more than 200,000 clones, of which roughly 87% are seen a single time; approximately 3.1% belongs to the top ten. Material: PBMCs. The origin of this receptor is a woman in her thirties in good health and CMV-seronegative. The rearrangement uses TRBV18 and TRBJ2-7; TRBD1 agrees at 7 bases. The CDR3 spells CASARQGYEQYF. CDR3 nucleotide sequence: TGTGCCAGCGCGCGACAGGGCTACGAGCAGTACTTC. The full variable domain, with the rest looked up from reference TRBV18 and TRBJ2-7, is NAGVMQNPRHLVRRRGQEARLRCSPMKGHSHVYWYRQLPEEGLKFMVYLQKENIIDESGMPKERFSAEFPKEGPSILRIQQVVRGDSAAYFCASARQGYEQYFGPGTRLTVT.